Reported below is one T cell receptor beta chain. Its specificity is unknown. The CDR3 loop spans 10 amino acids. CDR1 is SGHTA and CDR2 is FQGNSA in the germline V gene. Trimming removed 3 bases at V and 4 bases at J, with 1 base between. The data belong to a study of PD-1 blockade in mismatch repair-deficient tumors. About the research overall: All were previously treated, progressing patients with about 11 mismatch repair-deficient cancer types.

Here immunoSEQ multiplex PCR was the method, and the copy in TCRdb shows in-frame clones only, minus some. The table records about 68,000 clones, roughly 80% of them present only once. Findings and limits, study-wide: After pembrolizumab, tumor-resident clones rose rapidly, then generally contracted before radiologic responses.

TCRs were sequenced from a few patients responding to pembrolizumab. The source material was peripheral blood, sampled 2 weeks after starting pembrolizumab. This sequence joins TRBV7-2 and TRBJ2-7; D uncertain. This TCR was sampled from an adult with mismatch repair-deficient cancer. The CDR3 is CASSFYEQYF. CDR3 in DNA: TGTGCCAGCAGCTTTTACGAGCAGTACTTC. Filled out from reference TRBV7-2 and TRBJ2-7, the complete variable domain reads GAGVSQSPSNKVTEKGKDVELRCDPISGHTALYWYRQSLGQGLEFLIYFQGNSAPDKSGLPSDRFSAERTGGSVSTLTIQRTQQEDSAVYLCASSFYEQYFGPGTRLTVT.